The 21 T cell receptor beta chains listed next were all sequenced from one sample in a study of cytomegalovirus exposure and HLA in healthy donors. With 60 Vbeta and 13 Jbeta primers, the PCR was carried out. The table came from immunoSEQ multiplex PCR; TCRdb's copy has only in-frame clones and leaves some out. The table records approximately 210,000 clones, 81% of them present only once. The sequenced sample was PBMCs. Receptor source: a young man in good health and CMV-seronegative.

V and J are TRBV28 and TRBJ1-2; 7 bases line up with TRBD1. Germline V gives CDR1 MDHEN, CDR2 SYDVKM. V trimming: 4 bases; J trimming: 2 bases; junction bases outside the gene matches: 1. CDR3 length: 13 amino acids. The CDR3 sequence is CASSSGQNYGYTF. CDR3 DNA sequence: TGTGCCAGCAGTTCGGGACAGAACTATGGCTACACCTTC.

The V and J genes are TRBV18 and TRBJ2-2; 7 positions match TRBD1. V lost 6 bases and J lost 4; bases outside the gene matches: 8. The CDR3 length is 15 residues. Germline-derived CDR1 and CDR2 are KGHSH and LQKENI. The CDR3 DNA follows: TGTGCCAGCTCCCTTACAGGGGAGAGCACCGGGGAGCTGTTTTTT. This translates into CASSLTGESTGELFF.

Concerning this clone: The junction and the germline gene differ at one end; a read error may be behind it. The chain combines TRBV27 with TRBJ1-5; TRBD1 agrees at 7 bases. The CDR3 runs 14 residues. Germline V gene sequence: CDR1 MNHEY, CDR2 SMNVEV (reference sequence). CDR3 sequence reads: CASSTGVSTQPQHF. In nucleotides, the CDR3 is TGTGCCAGCAGCACAGGGGTAAGCACTCAGCCCCAGCATTTT.

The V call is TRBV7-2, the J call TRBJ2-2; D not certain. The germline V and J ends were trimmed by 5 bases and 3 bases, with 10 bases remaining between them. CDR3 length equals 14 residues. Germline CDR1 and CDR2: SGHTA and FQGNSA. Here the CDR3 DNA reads TGTGCCAGCAGCCGATCGAGAGACACCGGGGAGCTGTTTTTT. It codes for CASSRSRDTGELFF.

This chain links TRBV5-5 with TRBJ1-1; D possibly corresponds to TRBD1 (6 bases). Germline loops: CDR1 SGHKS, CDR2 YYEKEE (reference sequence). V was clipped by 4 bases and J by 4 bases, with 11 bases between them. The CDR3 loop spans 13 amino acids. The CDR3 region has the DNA TGTGCCAGCAGCGTCGGGGGGCCCACTGAAGCTTTCTTT. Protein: CASSVGGPTEAFF.

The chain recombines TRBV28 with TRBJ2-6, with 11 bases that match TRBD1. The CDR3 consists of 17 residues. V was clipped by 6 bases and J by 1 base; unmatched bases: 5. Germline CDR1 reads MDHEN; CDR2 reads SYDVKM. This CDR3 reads CASSPGQGVSGANVLTF. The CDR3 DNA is TGTGCCAGCAGCCCGGGACAGGGGGTGTCTGGGGCCAACGTCCTGACTTTC.

In DNA form, the CDR3 reads TGTGCCAGCAGCTTAGGGATAGCGGGAGGGTCCTACAATGAGCAGTTCTTC. This encodes CASSLGIAGGSYNEQFF. The chain combines TRBV11-3 with TRBJ2-1; 11 bases agree with TRBD2. Trimming at V came to 1 base and at J to 1 base, leaving 3 bases not matched to a gene. Germline V gene lookup returns CDR1 SGHNT and CDR2 YENEEA. The CDR3 loop spans 17 amino acids.

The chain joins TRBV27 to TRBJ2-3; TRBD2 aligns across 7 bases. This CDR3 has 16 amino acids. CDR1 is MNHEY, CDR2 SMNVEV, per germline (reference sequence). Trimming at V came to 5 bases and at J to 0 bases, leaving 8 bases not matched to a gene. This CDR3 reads CASSEASGPSTDTQYF. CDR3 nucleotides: TGTGCCAGCAGTGAAGCTAGCGGACCCAGCACAGATACGCAGTATTTT.

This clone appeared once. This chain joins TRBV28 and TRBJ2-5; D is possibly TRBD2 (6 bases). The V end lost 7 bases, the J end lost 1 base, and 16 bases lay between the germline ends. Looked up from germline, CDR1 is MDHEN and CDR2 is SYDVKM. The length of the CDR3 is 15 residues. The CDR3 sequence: CASNRLGKLQETQYF. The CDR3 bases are TGTGCCAGCAACAGACTAGGGAAACTCCAAGAGACCCAGTACTTC.

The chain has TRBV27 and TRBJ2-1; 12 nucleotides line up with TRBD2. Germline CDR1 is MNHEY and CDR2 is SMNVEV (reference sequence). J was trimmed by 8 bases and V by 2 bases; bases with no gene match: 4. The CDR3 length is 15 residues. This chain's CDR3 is CASSLSLAGGDEQFF. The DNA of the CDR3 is TGTGCCAGCAGTTTAAGTCTAGCGGGGGGGGATGAGCAGTTCTTC.

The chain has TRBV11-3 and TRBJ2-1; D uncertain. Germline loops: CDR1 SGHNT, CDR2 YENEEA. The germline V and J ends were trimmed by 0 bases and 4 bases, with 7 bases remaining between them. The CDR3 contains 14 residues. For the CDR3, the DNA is TGTGCCAGCAGCTTAGAGACTTCTTACAATGAGCAGTTCTTC. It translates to CASSLETSYNEQFF.

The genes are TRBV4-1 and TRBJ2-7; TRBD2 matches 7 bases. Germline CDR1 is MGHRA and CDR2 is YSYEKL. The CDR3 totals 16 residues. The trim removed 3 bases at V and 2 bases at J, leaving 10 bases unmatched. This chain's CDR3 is CASSQGGQGMTYEQYF. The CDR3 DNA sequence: TGCGCCAGCAGCCAGGGAGGGCAGGGAATGACCTACGAGCAGTACTTC.

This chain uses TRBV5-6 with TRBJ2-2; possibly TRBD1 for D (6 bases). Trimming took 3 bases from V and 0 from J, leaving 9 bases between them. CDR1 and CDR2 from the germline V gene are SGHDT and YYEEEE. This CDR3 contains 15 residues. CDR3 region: CASSSNRANTGELFF. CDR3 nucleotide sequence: TGTGCCAGCAGCTCGAACAGGGCGAACACCGGGGAGCTGTTTTTT.

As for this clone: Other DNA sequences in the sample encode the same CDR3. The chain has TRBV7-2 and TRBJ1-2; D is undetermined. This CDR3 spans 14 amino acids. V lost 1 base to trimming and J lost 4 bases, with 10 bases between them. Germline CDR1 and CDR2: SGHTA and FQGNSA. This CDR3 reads CASSLGPGGYGYTF. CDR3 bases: TGTGCCAGCAGCTTAGGGCCCGGCGGCTATGGCTACACCTTC. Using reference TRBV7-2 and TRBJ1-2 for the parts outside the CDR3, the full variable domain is GAGVSQSPSNKVTEKGKDVELRCDPISGHTALYWYRQSLGQGLEFLIYFQGNSAPDKSGLPSDRFSAERTGGSVSTLTIQRTQQEDSAVYLCASSLGPGGYGYTFGSGTRLTVV.

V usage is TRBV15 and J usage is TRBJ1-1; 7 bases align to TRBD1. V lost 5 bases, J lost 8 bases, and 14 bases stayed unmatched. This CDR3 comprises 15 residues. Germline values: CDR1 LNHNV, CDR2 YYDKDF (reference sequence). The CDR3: CATSGITPTGPEAFF. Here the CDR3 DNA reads TGTGCCACCAGCGGGATCACCCCGACAGGGCCCGAAGCTTTCTTT. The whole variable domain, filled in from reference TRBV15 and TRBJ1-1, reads DAMVIQNPRYQVTQFGKPVTLSCSQTLNHNVMYWYQQKSSQAPKLLFHYYDKDFNNEADTPDNFQSRRPNTSFCFLDIRSPGLGDTAMYLCATSGITPTGPEAFFGQGTRLTVV.

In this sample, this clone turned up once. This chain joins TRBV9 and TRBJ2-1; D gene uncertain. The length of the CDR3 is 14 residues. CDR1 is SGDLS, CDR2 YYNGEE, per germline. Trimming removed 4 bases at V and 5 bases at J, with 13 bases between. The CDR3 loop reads CASSPHPTDNEQFF. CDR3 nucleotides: TGTGCCAGCAGCCCCCACCCAACGGACAATGAGCAGTTCTTC.

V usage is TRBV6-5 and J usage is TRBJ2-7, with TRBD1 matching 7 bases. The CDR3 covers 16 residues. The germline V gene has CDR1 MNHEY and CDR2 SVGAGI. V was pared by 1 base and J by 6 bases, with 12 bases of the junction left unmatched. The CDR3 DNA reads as TGTGCCAGCAGTTACTGGCGTGTAGGGACAGTAGGCGAGCAGTACTTC. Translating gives CASSYWRVGTVGEQYF.

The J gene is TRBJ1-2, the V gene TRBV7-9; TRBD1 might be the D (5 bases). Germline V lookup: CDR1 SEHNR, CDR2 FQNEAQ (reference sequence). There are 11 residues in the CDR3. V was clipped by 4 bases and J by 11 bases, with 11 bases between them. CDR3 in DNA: TGTGCCAGCAGCTCGGGGGGGGATTACACCTTC. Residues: CASSSGGDYTF.

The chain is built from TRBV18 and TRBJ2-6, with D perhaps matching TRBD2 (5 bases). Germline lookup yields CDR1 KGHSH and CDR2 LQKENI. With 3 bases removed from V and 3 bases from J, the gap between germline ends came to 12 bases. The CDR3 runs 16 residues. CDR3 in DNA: TGTGCCAGCTCACCCCGGAGGACGGGTGGGGCCAACGTCCTGACTTTC. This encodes CASSPRRTGGANVLTF.

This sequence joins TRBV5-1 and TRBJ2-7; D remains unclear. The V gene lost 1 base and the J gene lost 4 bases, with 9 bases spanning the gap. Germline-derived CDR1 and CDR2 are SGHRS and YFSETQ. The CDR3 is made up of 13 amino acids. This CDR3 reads CASSLSRVYEQYF. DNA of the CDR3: TGCGCCAGCAGCTTGTCTCGAGTGTACGAGCAGTACTTC.

The CDR3 protein is CASGGIQTGAGRSYTF. Written as DNA, the CDR3 is TGTGCCAGCGGTGGGATCCAGACAGGCGCCGGTCGGAGCTACACCTTC. The V call is TRBV9, the J call TRBJ1-2; maybe TRBD1 (6 bases). This CDR3 spans 16 amino acids. CDR1 is SGDLS, CDR2 YYNGEE, per germline. The ends were cut back, 7 bases at V and 9 bases at J, with 28 bases in the middle. The whole variable domain, filled in from reference TRBV9 and TRBJ1-2, reads DSGVTQTPKHLITATGQRVTLRCSPRSGDLSVYWYQQSLDQGLQFLIQYYNGEERAKGNILERFSAQQFPDLHSELNLSSLELGDSALYFCASGGIQTGAGRSYTFGSGTRLTVV.